These 11 T cell receptor beta chains were sequenced from one sample in a study of OX40 agonist ivuxolimab in advanced cancers. Produced via immunoSEQ multiplex PCR; TCRdb's table is partial and in-frame only. The sample has about 84,000 clones, approximately 80% seen once. The specimen comprised CD4+ or CD8+ T cells sorted from blood, sampled in a trial of the OX40 agonist ivuxolimab. The receptors shown here come from an adult with an advanced solid tumor such as melanoma, head and neck, liver or kidney cancer.

The CDR3 loop reads CASSSETGTGNTIYF. The CDR3 region has the DNA TGTGCCAGCAGTTCCGAGACAGGGACCGGAAACACCATATATTTT. V gene TRBV6-5 combines with J gene TRBJ1-3; the match to TRBD1 covers 7 bases. This CDR3 comprises 15 residues. Germline CDR1 MNHEY, CDR2 SVGAGI. J gave up 4 bases and V 4 bases, and 7 bases lay outside the gene matches.

This chain uses TRBV19 with TRBJ2-4, with TRBD1 identical over 7 bases. The CDR3 extends over 13 amino acids. Germline assignment: CDR1 LNHDA and CDR2 SQIVND (reference sequence). Unmatched junction bases numbered 6, after V lost 4 bases and J lost 9 bases. CDR3 nucleotide sequence: TGTGCCAGTAGTACCCGGGACAGCGGCATTCAGTACTTC. It specifies CASSTRDSGIQYF. Based on the CDR3 plus reference TRBV19 and TRBJ2-4, the full variable domain is DGGITQSPKYLFRKEGQNVTLSCEQNLNHDAMYWYRQDPGQGLRLIYYSQIVNDFQKGDIAEGYSVSREKKESFPLTVTSAQKNPTAFYLCASSTRDSGIQYFGAGTRLSVL.

The rearrangement links TRBV27 to TRBJ2-1; the match to TRBD2 covers 8 bases. The CDR3 spans 15 residues. The junction had 7 bases not matched to a gene; V was cut back by 7 bases and J by 2 bases. Per the germline V gene, CDR1 is MNHEY and CDR2 is SMNVEV (reference sequence). CDR3 residues: CASTLRGGPYNEQFF. The CDR3 region has the DNA TGTGCCAGCACCCTTCGGGGGGGACCCTACAATGAGCAGTTCTTC.

V is TRBV6-1 and J is TRBJ1-3, with no clear D. CDR1 is MNHNS and CDR2 is SASEGT in the germline V gene. V lost 6 bases to trimming and J lost 0 bases, with 6 bases between them. The CDR3 consists of 13 residues. CDR3 nucleotides: TGTGCCAGCAGCACAGACTCTGGAAACACCATATATTTT. It yields the protein CASSTDSGNTIYF.

The rearrangement uses TRBV5-1 and TRBJ1-4; the D gene is possibly TRBD1 (5 bases). The germline V gene encodes CDR1 SGHRS and CDR2 YFSETQ. The CDR3 length is 13 residues. The ends were cut back, 1 base at V and 8 bases at J, with 9 bases in the middle. CDR3 in amino acids: CASSLQGREKLFF. The CDR3 nucleotides read TGCGCCAGCAGCTTGCAGGGAAGAGAAAAACTGTTTTTT.

J is TRBJ1-2 and V is TRBV9; D remains ambiguous. V dropped 0 bases and J dropped 5 bases, with 17 bases sitting between them. The CDR3 is 16 residues long. Per the germline V gene, CDR1 is SGDLS and CDR2 is YYNGEE. For the CDR3, the DNA is TGTGCCAGCAGCGTAGGGATTGAGGCCCTAGGGTATGGCTACACCTTC. Protein product: CASSVGIEALGYGYTF.

The J gene is TRBJ2-7, the V gene TRBV5-1, with D perhaps matching TRBD1 or TRBD2 (5 bases each). This CDR3 contains 14 residues. The germline V gene has CDR1 SGHRS and CDR2 YFSETQ. V shed 4 bases and J shed 2 bases, with 13 bases lying between them. The DNA for the CDR3 is TGCGCCAGCAGCGGGGACGGCGGCCCCTACGAGCAGTACTTC. Its translation is CASSGDGGPYEQYF.

The chain is built from TRBV10-3 and TRBJ1-1, with 12 positions matching TRBD1. Germline V gene sequence: CDR1 ENHRY, CDR2 SYGVKD. The CDR3 is made up of 14 amino acids. Losses at the gene ends were 10 bases for V and 5 bases for J; bases not matched to a gene: 8. In DNA form, the CDR3 reads TGTGCCAGTGGGGACAGGGGGCGCGAAACTGAAGCTTTCTTT. This codes for CASGDRGRETEAFF.

The gene calls are TRBV2 and TRBJ2-7, with D hard to call. Germline values: CDR1 SNHLY, CDR2 FYNNEI. The germline V and J ends were trimmed by 6 bases and 4 bases, with 4 bases remaining between them. The CDR3 extends over 10 amino acids. The CDR3, as DNA: TGTGCCAGCAGCGATTACGAGCAGTACGTC. Encoded protein: CASSDYEQYV.

V and J are TRBV5-1 and TRBJ2-3; 11 bases fit TRBD2. The CDR3 runs 15 residues. The germline gives CDR1 SGHRS, CDR2 YFSETQ. V trimming: 6 bases; J trimming: 2 bases; junction bases outside the gene matches: 5. Written as DNA, the CDR3 is TGCGCCAGCAAGACTAGCGGGGACCCCACAGATACGCAGTATTTT. This translates into CASKTSGDPTDTQYF.

Remarks on this clone: Other nucleotide sequences from this sample produce the same CDR3. The chain combines TRBV6-1 with TRBJ2-6; D is unclear. CDR3 size: 14 residues. CDR1 and CDR2 (germline): MNHNS, SASEGT. The V end lost 7 bases, the J end lost 0 bases, and 7 bases lay between the germline ends. CDR3 nucleotides: TGTGCCAGCAAGGTTGGCTCTGGGGCCAACGTCCTGACTTTC. Protein product: CASKVGSGANVLTF.